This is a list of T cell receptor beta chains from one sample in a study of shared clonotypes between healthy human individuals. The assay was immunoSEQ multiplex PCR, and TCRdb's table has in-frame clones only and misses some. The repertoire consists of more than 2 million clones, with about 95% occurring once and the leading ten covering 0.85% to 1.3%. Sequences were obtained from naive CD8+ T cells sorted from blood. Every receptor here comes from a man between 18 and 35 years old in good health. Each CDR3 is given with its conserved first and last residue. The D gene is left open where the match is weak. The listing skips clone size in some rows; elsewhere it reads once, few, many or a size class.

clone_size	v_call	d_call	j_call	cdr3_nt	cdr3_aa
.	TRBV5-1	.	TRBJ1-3	TGCGCCAGCAGCTTCGCGGGGCTTAGGTCTGGAAACACCATATATTTT	CASSFAGLRSGNTIYF
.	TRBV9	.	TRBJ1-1	TGTGCCAGCAGCGTAGGGGAGGGTTTAAGTGAAGCTTTCTTT	CASSVGEGLSEAFF
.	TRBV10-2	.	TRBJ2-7	TGCGCCAGCAGTGAGCAGGGAAACTCCTACGAGCAGTACTTC	CASSEQGNSYEQYF
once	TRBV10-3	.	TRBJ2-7	TGTGCCATCAGCGGGGACTCCGACTCCTACGAGCAGTACTTC	CAISGDSDSYEQYF
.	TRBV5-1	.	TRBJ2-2	TGCGCCAGCAGCCCCGGTGATCCCGGGGAGCTGTTTTTT	CASSPGDPGELFF
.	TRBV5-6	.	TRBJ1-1	TGTGCCAGCAGCTTGGCCGAAACCAACACTGAAGCTTTCTTT	CASSLAETNTEAFF
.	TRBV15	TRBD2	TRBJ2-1	TGTGCCACCAGCAGAGATCGACTAGCGGGAGTCAATGAGCAGTTCTTC	CATSRDRLAGVNEQFF
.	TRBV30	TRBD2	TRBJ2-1	TGTGCCCTCCAAACTTTGGGCGGGGGTAATGAGCAGTTCTTC	CALQTLGGGNEQFF
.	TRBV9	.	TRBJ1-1	TGTGCCAGCAGCGTAGGTGGGACTGAAGCTTTCTTT	CASSVGGTEAFF
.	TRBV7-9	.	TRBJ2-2	TGTGCCAGCAGCTTAGGGCAGGGCGAGACCGGGGAGCTGTTTTTT	CASSLGQGETGELFF